These 3 T cell receptor beta chains were all obtained from the same sample, sequenced in a study of shared clonotypes between healthy human individuals. Terminally differentiated effector memory CD45RA+ cells were left out of the naive CD8 fraction, which was CD45RO-negative and positively selected for CCR7. Profiled with immunoSEQ multiplex PCR; TCRdb holds only in-frame clones, not every one. The sample records about 700,000 clones, just over 90% being singletons. Sample: naive CD8+ T cells sorted from blood. These receptors were collected from a man younger than 45 in good health.

This chain uses TRBV6-4 with TRBJ2-7; 9 positions agree with TRBD2. This CDR3 has 15 residues. CDR1 and CDR2 from the germline V gene are MRHNA and SNTAGT. The V segment lost 5 bases and the J segment 2 bases; nucleotides outside the gene matches: 7. CDR3 in DNA: TGTGCCAGCAGTCTCGGGGCGGGAGGGCCCTACGAGCAGTACTTC. As protein: CASSLGAGGPYEQYF.

This chain links TRBV6-5 with TRBJ1-1; D is unresolved. The CDR3 loop spans 14 amino acids. CDR1 MNHEY and CDR2 SVGAGI come from the germline V gene. V lost 2 bases to trimming and J lost 3 bases, with 10 bases between them. CDR3 in amino acids: CASSYVSTYTEAFF. In DNA, the CDR3 is TGTGCCAGCAGTTACGTGAGCACCTACACTGAAGCTTTCTTT.

The chain carries TRBV19 and TRBJ2-1; D remains ambiguous. This CDR3 is built from 11 residues. Germline CDR1 reads LNHDA; CDR2 reads SQIVND (reference sequence). Trimming removed 1 base at V and 9 bases at J, with 4 bases between. The CDR3 nucleotides are TGTGCCAGTAGTATAGTCTCTGAGCAGTTCTTC. Translating gives CASSIVSEQFF.